Detailed here is one TCR beta chain. These data belong to a study of shared clonotypes between healthy human individuals. Repertoires were generated with immunoSEQ multiplex PCR, while TCRdb's copy carries only in-frame clones and drops some. Here the sample spans millions of clones, 85% to 95% being singletons. V was trimmed by 2 bases and J by 6 bases, leaving 13 bases between them. CDR3 length: 15 amino acids. Germline V gene sequence: CDR1 ENHRY, CDR2 SYGVKD. The sequence was obtained from a man aged 18 to 30 in good health. The sample comprised naive CD4+ T cells sorted from blood. Subset in this sample: CD45RA+ positively selected. The chain uses TRBV10-3 and TRBJ2-2; weak D call: TRBD2 (6 bases). The CDR3 bases are TGTGCCATCAGTGAGCTGGAGGGCTTGTCCGGGGAGCTGTTTTTT. Its translation: CAISELEGLSGELFF.